This T cell receptor (beta chain) appears in the sequencing data of a study of blood T cell repertoires in COVID-19. Method: immunoSEQ multiplex PCR; TCRdb's copy keeps in-frame clones and lacks some. The sample contains thousands of clones, 84% of which appear only once. Germline V gives CDR1 SGHRS, CDR2 YFSETQ. The CDR3 totals 15 residues. The junction had 3 bases not matched to a gene; V was cut back by 3 bases and J by 0 bases. The sample comprised peripheral blood. The chain recombines TRBV5-1 with TRBJ2-7, with 10 positions matching TRBD1. This sequence originates from a human donor in a cohort sampled during active COVID-19. Here the CDR3 DNA reads TGCGCCAGCAGCTCGGGACAGGGGCTCTCCTACGAGCAGTACTTC. This codes for CASSSGQGLSYEQYF. Supplemented by reference TRBV5-1 and TRBJ2-7, the full variable domain reads KAGVTQTPRYLIKTRGQQVTLSCSPISGHRSVSWYQQTPGQGLQFLFEYFSETQRNKGNFPGRFSGRQFSNSRSEMNVSTLELGDSALYLCASSSGQGLSYEQYFGPGTRLTVT.